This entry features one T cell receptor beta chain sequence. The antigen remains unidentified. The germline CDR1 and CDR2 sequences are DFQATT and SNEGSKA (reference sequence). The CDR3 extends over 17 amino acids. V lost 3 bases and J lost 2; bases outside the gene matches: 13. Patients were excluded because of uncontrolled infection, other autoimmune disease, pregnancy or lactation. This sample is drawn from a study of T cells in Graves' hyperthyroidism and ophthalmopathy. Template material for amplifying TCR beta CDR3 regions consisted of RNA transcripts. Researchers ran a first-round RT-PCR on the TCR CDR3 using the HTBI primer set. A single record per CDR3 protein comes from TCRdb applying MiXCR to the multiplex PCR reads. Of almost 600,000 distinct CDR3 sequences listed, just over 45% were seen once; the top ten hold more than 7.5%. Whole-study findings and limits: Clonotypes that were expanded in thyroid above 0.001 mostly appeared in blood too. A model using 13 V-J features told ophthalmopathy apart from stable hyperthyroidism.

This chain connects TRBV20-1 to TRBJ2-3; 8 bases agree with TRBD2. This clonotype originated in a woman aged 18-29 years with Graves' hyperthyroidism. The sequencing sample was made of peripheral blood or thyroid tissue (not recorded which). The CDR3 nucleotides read TGCAGTGCTAGTCCCCTAAGGATAGCGGGATTCACAGATACGCAGTATTTT. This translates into CSASPLRIAGFTDTQYF.